The source of this T cell receptor (beta chain) is a study of blood T cell repertoires in COVID-19 (dated by TCRdb to the early 2020s). Regarding the complete study: Collaborator samples came from the United States, Italy and Spain and covered acute and convalescent phases of COVID-19. The material from the prospective study consisted of cDNA or gDNA derived from T cells, B-cell-depleted T cells, or PBMCs. Subjects who had been exposed to COVID-19, were actively infected with it, or had recovered from it provided the deeply sampled blood TCRbeta repertoires that made up the dataset. The repertoires were made available in a free public database intended to serve as a resource for research on the immune response to SARS-CoV-2. Samples came from the ongoing ImmuneRACE study (first 160 participants) plus 1,254 subjects from 6 global collaborators. Nearly every sample came with metadata listing a de-identified subject ID, COVID-19 status, age in years and sex. Where HLA class I and class II types were available, the types were taken from metadata supplied by the sample provider, not from assay-based typing.

Whole blood was collected in K2EDTA tubes by collaborating institutions according to the institutions' own protocols. For TCRbeta analysis, collaborators shipped samples in one of three forms: frozen whole blood, isolated PBMCs, or DNA extracted from either of those sample types. The immunoSEQ Assay, a bias-controlled multiplex PCR, was used to amplify TCRbeta CDR3 regions from genomic DNA. Processing in the source paper ran as follows. Within the assay, amplification of reference gene primers was used to estimate how many nucleated cells each sample contained. To quantify the absolute abundance of each unique TCRbeta CDR3 rearrangement, sequence reads were collapsed and filtered. For each sample, productive Simpson clonality was calculated by taking the square root of Simpson's diversity index across productive rearrangements. TCRdb provides this immuneACCESS table in a form limited to in-frame rearrangements. Some clones are lacking; in checked studies, under half of them reflect an unresolved V gene, and why the rest are absent is not known. From that table come the V and J calls and clone size; the DNA was used to work out D and trimming. Counted in this sample were about 260,000 clones; 82% of them appeared once. Of the sample, over 1.5% falls within the top ten clones.

This clone was counted at least ten times. What this receptor recognizes is not known. Base quality data are lacking; no much larger clone is found one base away. General findings and caveats noted by the study authors: How much clinical and demographic metadata was included differed by source and by participant, and the metadata was provided uncurated.

The sequenced sample was peripheral blood. The receptor was isolated from a woman of 80 years or more with acute or convalescent COVID-19.

The bases read TGTGCCAGCAGCTTGGGAAACAGGGACGACTATGGCTACACCTTC. Its translation is CASSLGNRDDYGYTF. This chain joins TRBV7-9 to TRBJ1-2; tentative D gene TRBD1, with 6 bases matching. The CDR3, from cysteine to phenylalanine, totals 15 residues. Only CDR3 DNA remains: 45 bases, in frame from the first base. V is cut by 3 bases and J by 3 bases, and the space between the germline ends is 14 bases. In the germline V gene (reference sequence), CDR1 corresponds to SEHNR and CDR2 to FQNEAQ. Where the CDR3 stops, the reference TRBV7-9 and TRBJ1-2 genes take over; the full variable domain is DTGVSQNPRHKITKRGQNVTFRCDPISEHNRLYWYRQTLGQGPEFLTYFQNEAQLEKSRLLSDRFSAERPKGSFSTLEIQRTEQGDSAMYLCASSLGNRDDYGYTFGSGTRLTVV.